This TCR beta chain emerged from a study of blood T cell repertoires in COVID-19. Sequencing used immunoSEQ multiplex PCR; TCRdb keeps in-frame clones, though not all of them. Of about 110,000 clones listed, approximately 88% are singletons. Sequenced input: peripheral blood. The TCR comes from a woman in her 70s with acute or convalescent COVID-19.

The CDR3 protein is CASSLREGQGNNQPQHF. Written as DNA, the CDR3 is TGTGCCAGCAGCTTAAGGGAGGGACAGGGGAACAATCAGCCCCAGCATTTT. V and J are TRBV7-8 and TRBJ1-5; 10 bases agree with TRBD1. The V segment lost 2 bases and the J segment 3 bases; nucleotides outside the gene matches: 7. This CDR3 contains 17 residues. Germline V gene data show CDR1 as SGHVS and CDR2 as FQNEAQ.